This T cell receptor (beta chain) is drawn from a study of OX40 agonist ivuxolimab in advanced cancers. The data were produced by immunoSEQ multiplex PCR, yet TCRdb's version contains in-frame clones alone and is incomplete. Of over 35,000 clones in the sample, 80% to 90% were seen once. In germline, CDR1 is LNHDA, CDR2 SQIVND (reference sequence). The CDR3 extends over 13 amino acids. V trimming: 8 bases; J trimming: 4 bases; junction bases outside the gene matches: 7. The sequence was obtained from an adult with an advanced solid tumor such as melanoma, head and neck, liver or kidney cancer. The V and J genes are TRBV19 and TRBJ2-7, with TRBD1 matching over 8 bases. Sequencing used CD4+ or CD8+ T cells sorted from blood, obtained in a trial of the OX40 agonist ivuxolimab. CDR3 amino acids: CASGTGTGYEQYF. As DNA, the CDR3 is TGTGCCAGTGGAACAGGGACAGGATACGAGCAGTACTTC. The whole variable domain, filled in from reference TRBV19 and TRBJ2-7, reads DGGITQSPKYLFRKEGQNVTLSCEQNLNHDAMYWYRQDPGQGLRLIYYSQIVNDFQKGDIAEGYSVSREKKESFPLTVTSAQKNPTAFYLCASGTGTGYEQYFGPGTRLTVT.